The 20 T cell receptor beta chains listed next were all sequenced from one sample in a study of T-cell reconstitution after alpha-beta-depleted transplantation in children (dated by TCRdb to 2016 to 2018). In light of the paper, this sample's treatment or condition label describes: allogeneic hematopoietic cell transplantation with graft depleted of TCRalphabeta T cells and CD19 B cells. Libraries were made using PCR. The sequencing machine was an Illumina HiSeq 2500. To normalize quantification of the TCRbeta repertoire, the TCR libraries were built with molecular barcoding that relied on unique molecular identifiers. The public reads were quality trimmed at Q25 with fastp and then assembled into clones with MiXCR by TCRdb, keeping productive beta chains. Entries are consolidated by CDR3 protein sequence, retaining the most common genes and DNA. The sample table holds approximately 800,000 distinct CDR3 sequences, of which around 17% were seen once. Approximately 4.5% of the sample goes to the ten largest clones.

Here the sequenced sample was PBMCs, mostly from graft donor cells, taken 360 days after TCRalphabeta/CD19-depleted stem cell transplant. These TCRs come from a male patient younger than 18 who had a stem cell transplant for acute lymphoblastic leukemia, so the T cells may come from the graft donor.

The V and J genes are TRBV7-2 and TRBJ2-7; D tentatively fits TRBD1 or TRBD2 (7 bases each). The CDR3 contains 14 residues. Germline CDR1 SGHTA, CDR2 FQGNSA. V was pared by 5 bases and J by 4 bases, with 15 bases between. CDR3 sequence reads: CASSPRQGLYEQYF. DNA for the CDR3: TGTGCCAGCAGCCCCAGACAGGGACTATACGAGCAGTACTTC.

This clonotype was found a few times. V is TRBV19 and J is TRBJ1-1, with 9 bases lining up with TRBD1. The germline V gene encodes CDR1 LNHDA and CDR2 SQIVND (reference sequence). The CDR3 covers 16 residues. V was pared by 6 bases and J by 6 bases, with 14 bases of the junction left unmatched. CDR3 sequence reads: CASRRGQGRESAEAFF. The CDR3 bases are TGTGCCAGTAGACGCGGACAGGGGAGAGAGTCCGCTGAAGCTTTCTTT.

In its sample, this clonotype was seen a few times. The chain links TRBV10-3 to TRBJ1-3; D gene uncertain. Per the germline V gene, CDR1 is ENHRY and CDR2 is SYGVKD. The CDR3 length is 15 residues. V lost 1 base, J lost 1 base, and 8 bases lay in between. The CDR3 is CAISELSVSGNTIYF. CDR3 coding DNA: TGTGCCATCAGTGAGTTGTCCGTTTCTGGAAACACCATATATTTT.

This clonotype has at least ten counts. The CDR3 DNA reads TGTGCCAGCAGAAAACAGGGAGGCAATCAGCCCCAGCATTTT. Translated: CASRKQGGNQPQHF. The rearrangement uses TRBV12-3 or TRBV12-4 and TRBJ1-5; a weak D match, TRBD1 (6 bases). Trimming stripped 6 bases from V and 2 bases from J, with 11 bases between. The CDR3 runs to 14 residues.

The V and J genes are TRBV13 and TRBJ2-1; TRBD2 matches 12 bases. Germline CDR1 and CDR2: PRHDT and FYEKMQ (reference sequence). This CDR3 region has 17 residues. The V gene end was trimmed by 4 bases and the J gene end by 1 base; junction bases not matched to a gene: 5. CDR3 in DNA: TGTGCCAGCAGCTCCACGGGACTAGCGGGTTCCTACAATGAGCAGTTCTTC. It translates to CASSSTGLAGSYNEQFF.

This rearrangement joins TRBV27 to TRBJ2-7; TRBD1 matches at 9 bases. With V trimmed by 5 bases and J by 3 bases, 5 bases remained unmatched. CDR3 length equals 14 residues. CDR1 is MNHEY and CDR2 is SMNVEV in the germline V gene (reference sequence). The CDR3 reads CASSEAGQGYEQYF. DNA of the CDR3: TGTGCCAGCAGTGAGGCGGGACAGGGCTACGAGCAGTACTTC.

This clonotype appeared many times. The chain uses TRBV11-2 and TRBJ2-7; 8 positions agree with TRBD2. This CDR3 contains 16 residues. Germline trimming cut 5 bases from V and 2 bases from J; bases unmatched to any gene: 11. Germline V gene sequence: CDR1 SGHAT, CDR2 FQNNGV. CDR3 residues: CASSREAAGGPYEQYF. The CDR3 coding sequence is TGTGCCAGCAGCAGGGAGGCGGCGGGAGGTCCCTACGAGCAGTACTTC. Using reference TRBV11-2 and TRBJ2-7 for the parts outside the CDR3, the full variable domain is EAGVAQSPRYKIIEKRQSVAFWCNPISGHATLYWYQQILGQGPKLLIQFQNNGVVDDSQLPKDRFSAERLKGVDSTLKIQPAKLEDSAVYLCASSREAAGGPYEQYFGPGTRLTVT.

This clonotype was seen only a few times. The gene calls are TRBV6-5 and TRBJ2-5; D is undetermined. The V end was cut by 2 bases, the J end by 3 bases, with 7 bases between. Germline CDR1 reads MNHEY; CDR2 reads SVGAGI. This CDR3 is 13 amino acids long. The DNA for the CDR3 is TGTGCCAGCAGTTACCAGAACGAAGAGACCCAGTACTTC. Translating gives CASSYQNEETQYF.

This chain joins TRBV5-1 and TRBJ1-5; the D gene is possibly TRBD1 (5 bases). Trimming stripped 5 bases from V and 2 bases from J, with 17 bases between. Germline V lookup: CDR1 SGHRS, CDR2 YFSETQ. There are 16 residues in the CDR3. The CDR3 DNA is TGCGCCAGCAGGGTCCCCGACAGTCTAGGCAATCAGCCCCAGCATTTT. The encoded protein is CASRVPDSLGNQPQHF. The full variable domain, rest sourced from reference TRBV5-1 and TRBJ1-5, is KAGVTQTPRYLIKTRGQQVTLSCSPISGHRSVSWYQQTPGQGLQFLFEYFSETQRNKGNFPGRFSGRQFSNSRSEMNVSTLELGDSALYLCASRVPDSLGNQPQHFGDGTRLSIL.

This clonotype came up a few times. The V call is TRBV12-3 or TRBV12-4, the J call TRBJ2-1; either TRBD1 or TRBD2 may fit D (5 bases each). The V gene lost 5 bases and the J gene lost 9 bases, with 20 bases spanning the gap. This CDR3 is built from 15 residues. CDR3 residues: CASSPQRDPGSEQFF. The CDR3 DNA follows: TGTGCCAGCAGTCCCCAGAGGGACCCTGGGAGTGAGCAGTTCTTC.

This clonotype has more than one count but fewer than ten. This chain connects TRBV12-3 or TRBV12-4 to TRBJ2-3; 8 positions agree with TRBD1. The CDR3 has 14 residues. Losses at the gene ends were 5 bases for V and 5 bases for J; bases not matched to a gene: 6. CDR3 sequence reads: CASSLGQGRDTQYF. Here the CDR3 DNA reads TGTGCCAGCAGTCTCGGACAGGGTAGAGATACGCAGTATTTT.

The chain joins TRBV28 to TRBJ1-4, with D possibly matching TRBD1 (5 bases). From germline, CDR1 is MDHEN and CDR2 SYDVKM. The CDR3 is made up of 14 amino acids. With 5 bases removed from V and 6 bases from J, the gap between germline ends came to 13 bases. The CDR3 bases are TGTGCCAGCAGTGACCCAGGGAGGGATGAAAAACTGTTTTTT. This gives the protein CASSDPGRDEKLFF.

In its sample, this clonotype was seen a few times. The V call is TRBV7-6, the J call TRBJ2-7, with D possibly TRBD1 on 5 matching bases. CDR1 and CDR2 (germline): SGHVS, FNYEAQ. V shed 5 bases and J shed 6 bases, with 11 bases lying between them. The CDR3 is 12 amino acids. In DNA, the CDR3 is TGTGCCAGCAGCAACCGACAGTTCGAGCAGTACTTC. Its translation: CASSNRQFEQYF.

The rearrangement joins TRBV5-8 to TRBJ2-1, with 7 positions matching TRBD2. This CDR3 is built from 15 residues. Germline lookup yields CDR1 SGHTS and CDR2 YDEGEE. The V segment lost 4 bases and the J segment 10 bases; nucleotides outside the gene matches: 14. Here the CDR3 DNA reads TGTGCCAGCAGCCTCTGGGGGAGGGCCCTCGGAGAGCAGTTCTTC. Amino acid sequence: CASSLWGRALGEQFF.

This clonotype was detected only once. The rearrangement links TRBV6-2 or TRBV6-3 to TRBJ2-7; D remains unclear. There are 13 residues in the CDR3. The V end lost 1 base, the J end lost 7 bases, and 11 bases lay between the germline ends. Germline V gene lookup returns CDR1 MNHEY and CDR2 SVGEGT. The CDR3, as DNA: TGTGCCAGCAGTTACTGGTCATGGGGAGAGCAGTACTTC. Translating it yields CASSYWSWGEQYF.

This clonotype has ten or more counts. The rearrangement links TRBV24-1 to TRBJ2-1, with D uncertain. Trimming cost V 6 bases and J 6 bases, with 11 bases left between them. Germline V gene lookup returns CDR1 KGHDR and CDR2 SFDVKD. The CDR3 sequence is 13 residues long. The CDR3 sequence is CATSPSSPNEQFF. In DNA form, the CDR3 reads TGTGCCACCAGTCCGTCATCTCCCAATGAGCAGTTCTTC.

This clonotype has a handful of counts. The chain links TRBV2 to TRBJ1-2; D uncertain. The V end lost 6 bases, the J end lost 4 bases, and 15 bases lay between the germline ends. The germline V gene has CDR1 SNHLY and CDR2 FYNNEI. The CDR3 runs 14 residues. The CDR3 sequence: CASSLGRNAYGYTF. The CDR3, as DNA: TGTGCCAGCAGCCTCGGACGGAACGCCTATGGCTACACCTTC.

The chain carries TRBV29-1 and TRBJ1-2; no clear D. The CDR3 sequence is 14 residues long. Germline V lookup: CDR1 SQVTM, CDR2 ANQGSEA. V shed 4 bases and J shed 8 bases, with 20 bases lying between them. The CDR3 here is CSVARPRTPNGYTF. CDR3 DNA sequence: TGCAGCGTTGCCCGCCCGCGAACTCCGAACGGCTACACCTTC.

This clonotype appeared a few times. This CDR3 is CASSPNGYEQYF. The CDR3 nucleotides read TGTGCCAGCAGCCCGAATGGCTACGAGCAGTACTTC. This chain connects TRBV7-9 to TRBJ2-7, with D unresolved. Germline CDR1 is SEHNR and CDR2 is FQNEAQ (reference sequence). The CDR3 runs to 12 residues. The V and J ends lost 5 bases and 3 bases respectively, with 8 bases between them.

The chain uses TRBV11-2 and TRBJ1-6, with D uncertain. Trimming removed 5 bases at V and 0 bases at J, with 17 bases between. The CDR3 is made up of 18 amino acids. The germline V gene encodes CDR1 SGHAT and CDR2 FQNNGV. For the CDR3, the DNA is TGTGCCAGCAGCCCATATGTACGGAGGATCTCCTATAATTCACCCCTCCACTTT. This codes for CASSPYVRRISYNSPLHF.